The 19 T cell receptor beta chains below all came from one sample that was sequenced in a study of cytomegalovirus exposure and HLA in healthy donors (dated by TCRdb to 2016 to 2017). The library was obtained by the immunoSEQ multiplex PCR assay. In its TCRdb copy, this immuneACCESS table keeps in-frame sequences only and misses some clones. Where compared with another copy, unresolved V genes explain less than half of these, and the others have no known cause. Recorded for this sample are almost 200,000 clones; 80% to 90% of them occurred a single time. The ten largest make up over 0.95% of the sample. The specimen was PBMCs. The receptors come from a young woman in good health and CMV-seronegative.

The rearrangement joins TRBV12-5 to TRBJ1-5; a weak D match, TRBD1 (5 bases). The V end lost 7 bases, the J end lost 4 bases, and 11 bases lay between the germline ends. Looked up from germline, CDR1 is LGHNT and CDR2 is FRNRAP. The CDR3 is made up of 13 amino acids. The CDR3 is CASDPGRNQPQHF. The CDR3 region has the DNA TGTGCTAGTGATCCAGGGAGGAATCAGCCCCAGCATTTT.

The rearrangement joins TRBV27 to TRBJ2-7; D is uncertain. Trimming removed 3 bases at V and 0 bases at J, with 9 bases between. Germline assignment: CDR1 MNHEY and CDR2 SMNVEV (reference sequence). The CDR3 covers 14 residues. CDR3 loop: CASSFERSSYEQYF. The CDR3 DNA sequence: TGTGCCAGCAGTTTCGAAAGGAGCTCCTACGAGCAGTACTTC.

This CDR3 is CASRGTGFNEQYF. In DNA form, the CDR3 reads TGTGCCAGCAGGGGGACAGGGTTCAACGAGCAGTACTTC. The chain links TRBV27 to TRBJ2-7, with 9 bases aligning to TRBD1. Per the germline V gene, CDR1 is MNHEY and CDR2 is SMNVEV (reference sequence). J gave up 5 bases and V 6 bases, and 5 bases lay outside the gene matches. The CDR3 length is 13 residues.

CDR3 protein: CASSELVAVVSYEQYF. The CDR3 bases are TGTGCCAGCAGTGAACTAGTCGCCGTAGTCTCCTACGAGCAGTACTTC. The chain uses TRBV6-1 and TRBJ2-7; D is unclear. CDR3 length equals 16 residues. V dropped 2 bases and J dropped 0 bases, with 14 bases sitting between them. The germline gives CDR1 MNHNS, CDR2 SASEGT.

The chain links TRBV7-9 to TRBJ2-1, with D tentatively TRBD1 (6 bases). This CDR3 region has 15 residues. Germline CDR1 is SEHNR and CDR2 is FQNEAQ (reference sequence). Deletions cut 4 bases from V and 5 bases from J, with 15 bases between. CDR3 nucleotide sequence: TGTGCCAGCAGCTCCACCGGGACACTTAACAATGAGCAGTTCTTC. Protein sequence: CASSSTGTLNNEQFF.

This chain connects TRBV7-6 to TRBJ2-2; D is uncertain. Per germline, CDR1 SGHVS and CDR2 FNYEAQ. Between the trimmed V and J ends, which lost 5 bases and 1 base, there was a span of 8 bases. CDR3 length: 14 residues. CDR3 sequence reads: CASSKIRNTGELFF. In DNA form, the CDR3 reads TGTGCCAGCAGCAAAATCAGGAACACCGGGGAGCTGTTTTTT.

The chain links TRBV5-1 to TRBJ1-3, with 8 nucleotides matching TRBD1. The CDR3 loop spans 16 amino acids. Germline loops: CDR1 SGHRS, CDR2 YFSETQ. With 3 bases clipped from V and 4 bases from J, the junction kept 9 bases outside the gene matches. Here the CDR3 DNA reads TGCGCCAGCAGCTCGCACCAGGGGGCGAAAGGAAACACCATATATTTT. Translated, it gives CASSSHQGAKGNTIYF. Combining the CDR3 with reference TRBV5-1 and TRBJ1-3 gives the whole variable domain KAGVTQTPRYLIKTRGQQVTLSCSPISGHRSVSWYQQTPGQGLQFLFEYFSETQRNKGNFPGRFSGRQFSNSRSEMNVSTLELGDSALYLCASSSHQGAKGNTIYFGEGSWLTVV.

V is TRBV28 and J is TRBJ1-5; TRBD1 matches 7 bases. The CDR3 spans 15 residues. Germline CDR1 MDHEN, CDR2 SYDVKM. With V trimmed by 2 bases and J by 6 bases, 7 bases remained unmatched. The chain's CDR3 is CASSLITGEGQPQHF. The CDR3 DNA reads TGTGCCAGCAGTTTAATTACAGGGGAAGGTCAGCCCCAGCATTTT.

V is TRBV9 and J is TRBJ1-2; 7 bases fit TRBD1. V was clipped by 4 bases and J by 8 bases; unmatched bases: 8. The germline gives CDR1 SGDLS, CDR2 YYNGEE. CDR3 length: 13 amino acids. The CDR3, as DNA: TGTGCCAGCAGCCCAGGGACAGCTTCGGGCTACACCTTC. It yields the protein CASSPGTASGYTF.

V and J are TRBV5-4 and TRBJ1-2, with D tentatively TRBD1 (6 bases). Trimming shortened V by 0 bases and J by 6 bases, and 12 bases separated the two germline ends. CDR3 length: 14 amino acids. Germline loops: CDR1 SGHNT, CDR2 YYREEE (reference sequence). CDR3 amino acids: CASSLAAGANGYTF. The CDR3 DNA reads as TGTGCCAGCAGCTTGGCGGCAGGGGCCAATGGCTACACCTTC.

This sequence joins TRBV30 and TRBJ1-2; D call uncertain. V was pared by 0 bases and J by 6 bases, with 8 bases between. The length of the CDR3 is 12 residues. Germline V gene sequence: CDR1 GTSNPN, CDR2 SVGIG (reference sequence). The CDR3 DNA sequence: TGTGCCTGGAGTGTACTATGGGATGGCTACACCTTC. This sequence encodes CAWSVLWDGYTF.

J is TRBJ2-6 and V is TRBV15, with no clear D. The CDR3 length is 18 residues. The germline V gene encodes CDR1 LNHNV and CDR2 YYDKDF (reference sequence). Trimming cost V 5 bases and J 0 bases, with 17 bases left between them. CDR3 sequence: CATSLNPPVSSGANVLTF. Written as DNA, the CDR3 is TGTGCCACCAGCCTTAACCCCCCAGTAAGCTCTGGGGCCAACGTCCTGACTTTC.

The sample holds one count of this clone. The chain couples TRBV27 to TRBJ1-4; D unresolved. CDR1 and CDR2 (germline): MNHEY, SMNVEV (reference sequence). The CDR3 loop spans 15 amino acids. Trimming pared 3 bases from V and 0 bases from J, leaving 8 bases between. CDR3 protein: CASSFYAATNEKLFF. Written as DNA, the CDR3 is TGTGCCAGCAGTTTCTACGCTGCAACTAATGAAAAACTGTTTTTT.

This clone showed up just a few times. The genes are TRBV5-1 and TRBJ2-2; unclear D gene. Germline CDR1 is SGHRS and CDR2 is YFSETQ. The CDR3 loop spans 15 amino acids. V dropped 0 bases and J dropped 1 base, with 7 bases sitting between them. Written as DNA, the CDR3 is TGCGCCAGCAGCTTGGTCCAGGAGAACACCGGGGAGCTGTTTTTT. Its protein product is CASSLVQENTGELFF.

This clone was observed a single time. The rearrangement links TRBV30 to TRBJ2-3; 8 nucleotides align to TRBD2. The CDR3 has 14 residues. Trimming at V came to 4 bases and at J to 5 bases, leaving 8 bases not matched to a gene. The germline gives CDR1 GTSNPN, CDR2 SVGIG (reference sequence). The CDR3 here is CAWNPGGGRDTQYF. The CDR3, as DNA: TGTGCCTGGAATCCGGGGGGGGGTCGAGATACGCAGTATTTT.

The J gene is TRBJ1-2, the V gene TRBV6-5, with TRBD1 identical over 11 bases. With 5 bases clipped from V and 4 bases from J, the junction kept 3 bases outside the gene matches. Looked up from germline, CDR1 is MNHEY and CDR2 is SVGAGI. CDR3 length equals 14 residues. CDR3 sequence reads: CASSGQGAFYGYTF. Here the CDR3 DNA reads TGTGCCAGCAGTGGACAGGGGGCCTTCTATGGCTACACCTTC.

This chain links TRBV6-1 with TRBJ2-5; no reliable D call. The V end lost 5 bases, the J end lost 5 bases, and 9 bases lay between the germline ends. There are 12 residues in the CDR3. Germline CDR1 and CDR2: MNHNS and SASEGT. CDR3 coding DNA: TGTGCCAGCAGTACAGTAAAGGAGACCCAGTACTTC. As protein: CASSTVKETQYF.

The chain is built from TRBV6-5 and TRBJ2-7, with 9 nucleotides matching TRBD1. The CDR3 runs 14 residues. In germline, CDR1 is MNHEY, CDR2 SVGAGI. Trimming cost V 6 bases and J 2 bases; bases outside gene matches: 5. CDR3 loop: CASRSGTGPYEQYF. DNA of the CDR3: TGTGCCAGCAGGAGCGGGACAGGGCCCTACGAGCAGTACTTC.

The rearrangement uses TRBV5-1 and TRBJ2-1, with D perhaps TRBD2 (5 bases). From germline, CDR1 is SGHRS and CDR2 YFSETQ. The V end was cut by 7 bases, the J end by 4 bases, with 18 bases between. The CDR3 loop spans 15 amino acids. The CDR3 sequence is CASARPGILYNEQFF. CDR3 bases: TGCGCCAGCGCCAGGCCGGGGATACTTTACAATGAGCAGTTCTTC.